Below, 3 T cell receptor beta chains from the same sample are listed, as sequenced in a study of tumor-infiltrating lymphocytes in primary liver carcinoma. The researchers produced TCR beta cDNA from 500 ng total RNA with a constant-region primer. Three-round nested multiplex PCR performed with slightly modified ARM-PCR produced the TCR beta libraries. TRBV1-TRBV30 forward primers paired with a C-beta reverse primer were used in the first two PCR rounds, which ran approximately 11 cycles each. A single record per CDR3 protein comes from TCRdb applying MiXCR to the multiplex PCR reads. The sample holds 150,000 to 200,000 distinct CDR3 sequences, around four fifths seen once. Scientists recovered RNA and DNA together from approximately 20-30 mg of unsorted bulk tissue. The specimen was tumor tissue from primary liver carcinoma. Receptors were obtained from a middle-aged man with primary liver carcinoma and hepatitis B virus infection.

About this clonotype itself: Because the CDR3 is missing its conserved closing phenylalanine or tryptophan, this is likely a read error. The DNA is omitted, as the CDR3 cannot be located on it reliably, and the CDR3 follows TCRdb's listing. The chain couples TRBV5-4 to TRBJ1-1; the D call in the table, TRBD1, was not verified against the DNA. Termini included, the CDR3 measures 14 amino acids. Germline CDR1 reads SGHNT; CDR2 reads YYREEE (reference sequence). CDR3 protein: CASRGQHLDTEVFC.

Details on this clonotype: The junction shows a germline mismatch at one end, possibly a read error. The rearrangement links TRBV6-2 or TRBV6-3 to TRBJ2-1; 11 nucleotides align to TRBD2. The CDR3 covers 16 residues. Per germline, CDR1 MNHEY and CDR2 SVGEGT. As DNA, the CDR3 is TGTGCCAGCAGTCCCCGAACTAGCGGGAGAGCAAATGAGCAATTATTC. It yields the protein CASSPRTSGRANEQLF.

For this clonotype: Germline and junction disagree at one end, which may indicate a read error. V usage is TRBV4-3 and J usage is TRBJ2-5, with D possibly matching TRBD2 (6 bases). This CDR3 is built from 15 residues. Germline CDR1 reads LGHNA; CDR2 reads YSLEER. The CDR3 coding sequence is TGCGCCAGCAGTCAAGAGGGACTGCCGCCTGAGACCCAGTACTTC. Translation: CASSQEGLPPETQYF.